The 7 T cell receptor beta chains in this list originate from one sample, sequenced in a study of regulatory T cells in long-lasting Graves disease. The sample's time point: newly diagnosed GD, antithyroid drugs for less than 3 months. PBMC RNA served as the TCR library source. Investigators prepared the TCR beta libraries by applying iRepertoire HTBI primers and Arm-PCR of CDR3 regions. One entry per CDR3 protein results from TCRdb running MiXCR on the multiplex PCR reads. The profile covers about 540,000 distinct CDR3 sequences, with roughly 14% appearing a single time and 10% taken by the ten largest. This sample also belongs to another study, concerning T cells in Graves' hyperthyroidism and ophthalmopathy.

Sequenced here: peripheral blood mononuclear cells (PBMCs), sampled at new diagnosis, from a patient treated with antithyroid drugs. These receptors were collected from a man aged 30 to 39 with Graves disease.

The sample holds many counts of this clonotype. The V call is TRBV27, the J call TRBJ2-6, with D unclear. Germline-derived CDR1 and CDR2 are MNHEY and SMNVEV (reference sequence). The CDR3 runs to 13 residues. Trimming removed 6 bases at V and 5 bases at J, with 8 bases between. The CDR3 here is CASSSRWANVLTF. Written as DNA, the CDR3 is TGTGCCAGCAGCTCCCGCTGGGCCAACGTCCTGACTTTC.

This clonotype was observed at least ten times. The gene calls are TRBV13 and TRBJ2-2; no definite D call. Germline V gene data show CDR1 as PRHDT and CDR2 as FYEKMQ (reference sequence). The V gene lost 7 bases and the J gene lost 4 bases, with 10 bases spanning the gap. The CDR3 runs 13 residues. The CDR3 DNA reads TGTGCCAGCACCCCGAGAGGCACCGGGGAGCTGTTTTTT. Translated: CASTPRGTGELFF.

This clonotype was counted ten times or more. V and J are TRBV2 and TRBJ2-4, with D perhaps TRBD1 or TRBD2 (7 bases each). V was pared by 3 bases and J by 3 bases, with 9 bases between. This CDR3 is built from 14 residues. Germline CDR1 and CDR2: SNHLY and FYNNEI. CDR3 residues: CASSDRGGKNIQYF. In DNA, the CDR3 is TGTGCCAGCAGTGACAGGGGGGGCAAAAACATTCAGTACTTC.

This clonotype was seen at least ten times. The V gene is TRBV20-1, the J gene TRBJ2-1; 9 nucleotides line up with TRBD2. V lost 5 bases and J lost 11; bases outside the gene matches: 10. The CDR3 loop spans 13 amino acids. Germline values: CDR1 DFQATT, CDR2 SNEGSKA (reference sequence). The CDR3 spells CSAGTSRLPKQFF. CDR3 DNA: TGCAGTGCTGGGACTAGCCGCCTTCCGAAGCAGTTCTTC.

This clonotype was found many times. The chain combines TRBV15 with TRBJ2-1; TRBD2 matches at 9 bases. CDR1 and CDR2 from the germline V gene are LNHNV and YYDKDF (reference sequence). There are 17 residues in the CDR3. Trimming cost V 6 bases and J 4 bases; bases outside gene matches: 13. In DNA form, the CDR3 reads TGTGCCACCAGGTCCCTAGCGGGGTCGGGCAGGTACAATGAGCAGTTCTTC. Amino acid sequence: CATRSLAGSGRYNEQFF.

This chain links TRBV5-1 with TRBJ2-5; D unresolved. V lost 5 bases, J lost 3 bases, and 5 bases lay in between. The CDR3 extends over 11 amino acids. Looked up from germline, CDR1 is SGHRS and CDR2 is YFSETQ. The CDR3 spells CASREEETQYF. The CDR3 DNA is TGCGCCAGCAGGGAAGAAGAGACCCAGTACTTC.

This clonotype was found many times. The chain uses TRBV20-1 and TRBJ2-7; 13 bases fit TRBD2. The junction had 0 bases not matched to a gene; V was cut back by 6 bases and J by 7 bases. CDR3 length: 11 residues. Germline values: CDR1 DFQATT, CDR2 SNEGSKA (reference sequence). The CDR3 region has the DNA TGCAGTGCGGGACTAGCGGGAGAGCAGTACTTC. Encoded protein: CSAGLAGEQYF.